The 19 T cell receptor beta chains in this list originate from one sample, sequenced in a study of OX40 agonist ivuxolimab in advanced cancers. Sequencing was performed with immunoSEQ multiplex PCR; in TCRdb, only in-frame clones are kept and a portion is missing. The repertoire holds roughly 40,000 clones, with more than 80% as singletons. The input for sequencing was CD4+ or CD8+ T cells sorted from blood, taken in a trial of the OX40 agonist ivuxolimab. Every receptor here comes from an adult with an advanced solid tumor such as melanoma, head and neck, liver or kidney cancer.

The CDR3 region is CASSLYRQVGNTIYF. CDR3 bases: TGTGCCAGCAGCTTATACCGGCAGGTGGGAAACACCATATATTTT. V gene TRBV13 combines with J gene TRBJ1-3; D call uncertain. Trimming removed 2 bases at V and 4 bases at J, with 12 bases between. The CDR3 has 15 amino acids. Germline assignment: CDR1 PRHDT and CDR2 FYEKMQ (reference sequence).

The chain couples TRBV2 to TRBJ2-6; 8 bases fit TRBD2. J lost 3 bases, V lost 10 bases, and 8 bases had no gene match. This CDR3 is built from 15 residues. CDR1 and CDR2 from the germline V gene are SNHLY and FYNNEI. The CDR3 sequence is CAIPSGPYGANVLTF. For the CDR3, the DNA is TGTGCCATCCCTAGCGGGCCCTATGGGGCCAACGTCCTGACTTTC.

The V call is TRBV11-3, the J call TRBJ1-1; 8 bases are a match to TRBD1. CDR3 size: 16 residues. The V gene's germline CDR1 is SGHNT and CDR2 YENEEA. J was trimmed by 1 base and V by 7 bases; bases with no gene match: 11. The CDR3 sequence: CASIHQGAPENTEAFF. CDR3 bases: TGTGCCAGCATCCATCAGGGGGCCCCAGAGAACACTGAAGCTTTCTTT.

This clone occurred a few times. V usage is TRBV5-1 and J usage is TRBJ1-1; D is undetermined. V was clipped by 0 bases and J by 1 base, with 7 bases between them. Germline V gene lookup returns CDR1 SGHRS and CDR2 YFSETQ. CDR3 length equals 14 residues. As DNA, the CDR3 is TGCGCCAGCAGCTTGGAGTTTCGGAACACTGAAGCTTTCTTT. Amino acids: CASSLEFRNTEAFF.

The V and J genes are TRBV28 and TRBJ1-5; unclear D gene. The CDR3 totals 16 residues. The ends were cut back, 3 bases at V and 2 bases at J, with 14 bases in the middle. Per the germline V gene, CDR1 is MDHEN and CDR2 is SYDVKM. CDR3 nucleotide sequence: TGTGCCAGCAGTTTCTCGTCCGGGAGGGGCAATCAGCCCCAGCATTTT. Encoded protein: CASSFSSGRGNQPQHF.

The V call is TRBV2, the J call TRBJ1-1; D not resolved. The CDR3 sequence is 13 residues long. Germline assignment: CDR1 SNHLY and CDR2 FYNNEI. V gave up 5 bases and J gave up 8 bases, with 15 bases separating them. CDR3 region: CASSPDTPSEAFF. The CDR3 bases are TGTGCCAGCAGTCCCGATACCCCCTCGGAAGCTTTCTTT.

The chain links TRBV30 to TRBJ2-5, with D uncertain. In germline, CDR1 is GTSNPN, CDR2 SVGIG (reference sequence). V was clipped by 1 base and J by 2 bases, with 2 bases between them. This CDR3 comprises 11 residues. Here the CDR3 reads CAWSGQETQYF. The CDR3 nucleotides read TGTGCCTGGAGTGGACAAGAGACCCAGTACTTC.

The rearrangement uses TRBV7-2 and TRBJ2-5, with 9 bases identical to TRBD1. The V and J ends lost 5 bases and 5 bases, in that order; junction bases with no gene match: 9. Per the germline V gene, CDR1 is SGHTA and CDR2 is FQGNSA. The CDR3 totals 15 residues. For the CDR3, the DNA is TGTGCCAGCAGCACCCGACAGGGGGGAAGTGAGACCCAGTACTTC. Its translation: CASSTRQGGSETQYF. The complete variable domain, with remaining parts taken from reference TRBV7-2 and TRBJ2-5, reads GAGVSQSPSNKVTEKGKDVELRCDPISGHTALYWYRQSLGQGLEFLIYFQGNSAPDKSGLPSDRFSAERTGGSVSTLTIQRTQQEDSAVYLCASSTRQGGSETQYFGPGTRLLVL.

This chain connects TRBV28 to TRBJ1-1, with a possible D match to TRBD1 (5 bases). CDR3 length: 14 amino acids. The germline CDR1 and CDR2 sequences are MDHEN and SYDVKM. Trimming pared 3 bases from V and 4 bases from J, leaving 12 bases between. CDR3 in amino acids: CASSLPDKGTEAFF. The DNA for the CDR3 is TGTGCCAGCAGTTTGCCGGACAAGGGCACTGAAGCTTTCTTT.

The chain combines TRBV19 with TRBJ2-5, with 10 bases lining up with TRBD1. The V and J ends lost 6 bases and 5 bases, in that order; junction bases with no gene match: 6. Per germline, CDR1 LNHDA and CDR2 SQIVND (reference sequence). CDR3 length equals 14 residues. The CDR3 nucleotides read TGTGCCAGTAGCAGACAGGGGGCTGGGGAGACCCAGTACTTC. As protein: CASSRQGAGETQYF. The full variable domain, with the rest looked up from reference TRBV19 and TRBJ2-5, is DGGITQSPKYLFRKEGQNVTLSCEQNLNHDAMYWYRQDPGQGLRLIYYSQIVNDFQKGDIAEGYSVSREKKESFPLTVTSAQKNPTAFYLCASSRQGAGETQYFGPGTRLLVL.

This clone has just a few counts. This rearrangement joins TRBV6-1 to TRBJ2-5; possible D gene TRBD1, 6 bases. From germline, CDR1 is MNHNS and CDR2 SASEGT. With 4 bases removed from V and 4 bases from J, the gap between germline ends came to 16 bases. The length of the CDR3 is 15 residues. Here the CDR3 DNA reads TGTGCCAGCAGTGCCTCAACAGGGTTTGGAGAGACCCAGTACTTC. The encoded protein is CASSASTGFGETQYF.

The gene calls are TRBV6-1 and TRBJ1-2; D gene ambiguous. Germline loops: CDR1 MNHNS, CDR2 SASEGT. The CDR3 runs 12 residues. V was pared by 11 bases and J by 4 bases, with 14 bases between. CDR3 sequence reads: CAGLDGTYGYTF. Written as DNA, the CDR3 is TGTGCCGGGTTAGACGGAACCTATGGCTACACCTTC.

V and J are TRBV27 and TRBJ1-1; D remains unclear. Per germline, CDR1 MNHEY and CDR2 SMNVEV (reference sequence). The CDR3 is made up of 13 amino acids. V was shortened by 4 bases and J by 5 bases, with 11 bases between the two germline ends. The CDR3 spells CASSSLKGTEAFF. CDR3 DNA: TGTGCCAGCAGTTCCCTCAAAGGGACTGAAGCTTTCTTT.

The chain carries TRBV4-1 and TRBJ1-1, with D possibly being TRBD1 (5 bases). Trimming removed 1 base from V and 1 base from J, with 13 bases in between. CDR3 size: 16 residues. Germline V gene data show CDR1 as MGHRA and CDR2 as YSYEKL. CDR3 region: CASSQADGTPNTEAFF. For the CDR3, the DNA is TGCGCCAGCAGCCAAGCGGACGGGACTCCGAACACTGAAGCTTTCTTT.

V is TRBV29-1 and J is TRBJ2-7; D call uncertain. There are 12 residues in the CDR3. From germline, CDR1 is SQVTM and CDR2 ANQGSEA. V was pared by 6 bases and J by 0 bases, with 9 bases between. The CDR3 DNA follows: TGCAGCGTCGCCCCGGACTCCTACGAGCAGTACTTC. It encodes CSVAPDSYEQYF.

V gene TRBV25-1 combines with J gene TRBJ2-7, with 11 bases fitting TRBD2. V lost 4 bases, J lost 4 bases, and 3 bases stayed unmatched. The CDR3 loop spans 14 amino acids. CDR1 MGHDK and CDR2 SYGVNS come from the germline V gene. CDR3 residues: CASSGTSGLYEQYF. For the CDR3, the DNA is TGTGCCAGCAGTGGGACTAGCGGGTTATACGAGCAGTACTTC.

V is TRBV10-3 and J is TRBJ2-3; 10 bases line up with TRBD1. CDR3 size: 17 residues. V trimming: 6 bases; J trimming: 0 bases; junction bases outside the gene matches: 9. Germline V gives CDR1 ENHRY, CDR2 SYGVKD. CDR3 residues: CAIRAGTGDGSTDTQYF. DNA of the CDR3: TGTGCCATCAGGGCCGGGACAGGGGACGGGAGCACAGATACGCAGTATTTT.

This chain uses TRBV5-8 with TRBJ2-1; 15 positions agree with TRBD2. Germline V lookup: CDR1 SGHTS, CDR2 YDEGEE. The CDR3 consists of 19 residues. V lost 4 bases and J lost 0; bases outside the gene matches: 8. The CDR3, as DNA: TGTGCCAGCAGCCTAGGACTAGCGGGGGGGCCCGTCTCCTACAATGAGCAGTTCTTC. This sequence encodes CASSLGLAGGPVSYNEQFF.

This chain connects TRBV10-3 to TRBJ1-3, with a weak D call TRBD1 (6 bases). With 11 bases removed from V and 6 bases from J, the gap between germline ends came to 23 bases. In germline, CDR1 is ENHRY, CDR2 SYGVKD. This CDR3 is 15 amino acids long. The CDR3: CAAGQGLNNANTIYF. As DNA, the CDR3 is TGTGCCGCTGGCCAGGGGTTAAATAATGCAAACACCATATATTTT.